Listed below are T cell receptor beta chains from one sample, sequenced in a study of CD8+ T cells in alopecia areata. Using immunoSEQ multiplex PCR, the repertoire was profiled, and TCRdb retains in-frame clones only, with some absent. In the table there are about 250,000 clones, roughly 60% of which are singletons. The material sequenced was CD4+ T cells sorted from blood, taken between weeks 51 and 52, from a patient treated with tofacitinib. The source is a human donor with alopecia areata. Both conserved end residues are part of each CDR3. The D gene is left open where the match is weak. Not every row has a clone size; where given, it reads once, few, many or a size class.

j_call v_call d_call clone_size cdr3_aa cdr3_nt
TRBJ1-6 TRBV30 - - CAWSNLGSSYNSPLHF TGTGCCTGGAGTAATCTGGGGAGCTCCTATAATTCACCCCTCCACTTT
TRBJ2-2 TRBV25-1 - - CASTPGPWAGELFF TGTGCCAGCACCCCGGGTCCTTGGGCCGGGGAGCTGTTTTTT
TRBJ2-3 TRBV29-1 - - CSAGGQDRDTQYF TGCAGCGCTGGAGGGCAGGATAGAGATACGCAGTATTTT
TRBJ1-1 TRBV30 - - CAWSVTGRTEAFF TGTGCCTGGAGTGTAACAGGAAGGACTGAAGCTTTCTTT
TRBJ2-3 TRBV14 TRBD2 - CASSQDRAGALYF TGTGCCAGCAGCCAAGATCGGGCGGGAGCATTGTATTTT
TRBJ1-5 TRBV6-1 - - CASSDGGQKEDQPQHF TGTGCCAGCAGTGACGGAGGACAGAAAGAAGATCAGCCCCAGCATTTT
TRBJ2-1 TRBV5-1 - - CASSLLFGGTNEQFF TGCGCCAGCAGCTTGCTGTTCGGGGGTACGAATGAGCAGTTCTTC
TRBJ1-2 TRBV27 - - CASSLSGGYTF TGTGCCAGCAGTTTATCGGGCGGCTACACCTTC
TRBJ1-3 TRBV10-3 - - CAIGIRNTIYF TGTGCCATCGGCATAAGAAACACCATATATTTT
TRBJ1-3 TRBV30 - - CAWSTTPSSGNTIYF TGTGCCTGGAGTACCACTCCGAGCTCTGGAAACACCATATATTTT
TRBJ2-1 TRBV5-4 TRBD1 - CASRTGGSYNEQFF TGTGCCAGCAGGACAGGGGGGAGTTACAATGAGCAGTTCTTC
TRBJ2-7 TRBV30 TRBD2 - CAWSSMGTSGYEQYF TGTGCCTGGAGTAGTATGGGGACTAGCGGATACGAGCAGTACTTC
TRBJ1-6 TRBV4-1 - - CASSQEESRNSPLHF TGCGCCAGCAGCCAAGAGGAGTCTCGTAATTCACCCCTCCACTTT
TRBJ2-5 TRBV11-2 TRBD1 - CASSSLLEGQGEETQYF TGTGCCAGCAGCTCCCTCCTGGAGGGACAGGGAGAAGAGACCCAGTACTTC
TRBJ1-2 TRBV4-1 - - CASSQVEVPYGYTF TGCGCCAGCAGCCAAGTGGAAGTGCCCTATGGCTACACCTTC
TRBJ2-1 TRBV5-1 TRBD2 - CASSFSGMRNEQFF TGCGCCAGCAGCTTTAGCGGGATGCGCAATGAGCAGTTCTTC
TRBJ2-3 TRBV5-4 TRBD2 once CASSLGLAGSTDTQYF TGTGCCAGCAGCTTGGGACTAGCGGGATCCACAGATACGCAGTATTTT
TRBJ2-1 TRBV11-2 - - CASSRADNEQFF TGTGCCAGCAGCCGAGCTGACAATGAGCAGTTCTTC
TRBJ2-3 TRBV5-4 TRBD2 - CASSERGDTDTQYF TGTGCCAGCAGCGAGCGGGGGGACACAGATACGCAGTATTTT
TRBJ1-4 TRBV4-3 TRBD1 - CASSQSRGRWEKLFF TGCGCCAGCAGCCAGTCCAGGGGGCGATGGGAAAAACTGTTTTTT
TRBJ1-2 TRBV23-1 - - CASPPAYGYTF TGCGCCAGCCCTCCAGCCTATGGCTACACCTTC
TRBJ1-1 TRBV6-6 - few CASLSPTRDTEAFF TGTGCCAGCTTATCCCCGACTAGGGACACTGAAGCTTTCTTT
TRBJ2-5 TRBV20-1 - - CSAPGQETQYF TGCAGTGCGCCAGGGCAGGAGACCCAGTACTTC
TRBJ2-2 TRBV7-9 - - CAVRGMRNTGELFF TGTGCCGTACGGGGGATGCGGAACACCGGGGAGCTGTTTTTT
TRBJ2-2 TRBV29-1 - - CSVGRRTGELFF TGCAGCGTTGGCCGTAGAACCGGGGAGCTGTTTTTT
TRBJ2-5 TRBV29-1 TRBD1 - CSVETGGVETQYF TGCAGCGTTGAAACAGGGGGCGTAGAGACCCAGTACTTC
TRBJ2-2 TRBV7-2 TRBD2 - CASSLVGGGNTGELFF TGTGCCAGCAGCTTAGTAGGCGGGGGAAACACCGGGGAGCTGTTTTTT
TRBJ2-7 TRBV18 - - CASSPPGAYEQYF TGTGCCAGCTCACCACCAGGGGCCTACGAGCAGTACTTC
TRBJ1-1 TRBV5-5 - - CASSWRPENTEAFF TGTGCCAGCAGCTGGAGACCAGAGAACACTGAAGCTTTCTTT